The rows below give T cell receptor beta chains drawn from one sample of a study of blood T cells in healthy people across ages. TCRdb passed the 5' RACE reads through MiXCR, listing each CDR3 protein once. The sample lists 600,000 to 900,000 distinct CDR3 sequences, approximately 24% occurring once. The data were also submitted as part of a second study, on T cells of mothers and their children.

Material for sequencing was blood. The receptors shown here come from a boy aged 10-17 years in good health. Both conserved end residues are part of each CDR3. D genes are given only for firm matches. For some rows the clone size is stated as once, few or many, or as a class when expanded; others skip it.

d_gene	j_gene	v_gene	abundance	CDR3aa	CDR3nt
NA	TRBJ1-5	TRBV28	few	CASSSFLLRGLGNQPQHF	TGTGCCAGCAGTTCATTTCTGCTGAGGGGCTTAGGCAATCAGCCCCAGCATTTT
TRBD2	TRBJ2-3	TRBV7-9	NA	CASSLLVSASGGASDTQYF	TGTGCCAGCAGCTTACTAGTCTCCGCTAGCGGGGGGGCCTCTGATACGCAGTATTTT
NA	TRBJ2-7	TRBV29-1	few	CSVGERPPSEQYF	TGCAGCGTGGGGGAACGCCCGCCAAGCGAGCAGTACTTC
NA	TRBJ2-5	TRBV6-6	few	CASSYRQGETQYF	TGTGCCAGCAGTTACCGGCAGGGGGAGACCCAGTACTTC
TRBD1	TRBJ2-7	TRBV7-9	few	CASRFRDSPIYEQYF	TGTGCCAGCAGGTTCCGGGACAGCCCGATCTACGAGCAGTACTTC
NA	TRBJ1-3	TRBV29-1	NA	CSVWAAGNTIYF	TGCAGCGTTTGGGCAGCTGGAAACACCATATATTTT
TRBD1	TRBJ1-6	TRBV7-9	NA	CASSIGTGDNSPLHF	TGTGCCAGCAGCATCGGGACAGGGGATAATTCACCCCTCCACTTT
TRBD1	TRBJ1-5	TRBV27	NA	CASGTGGQPQHF	TGTGCCAGTGGGACAGGGGGTCAGCCCCAGCATTTT
NA	TRBJ2-5	TRBV28	NA	CAGSLGAQGETQYF	TGTGCCGGCAGTTTAGGGGCGCAGGGAGAGACCCAGTACTTC
TRBD1	TRBJ2-1	TRBV12-3/TRBV12-4	few	CASSSLTGKESYNGQFF	TGTGCCAGCAGTTCATTGACAGGGAAGGAATCCTACAATGGGCAGTTCTTC
TRBD2	TRBJ2-5	TRBV20-1	few	CSAPPARLAAFRETQYF	TGCAGTGCCCCCCCGGCGAGGCTAGCGGCCTTCCGAGAGACCCAGTACTTC
TRBD1	TRBJ2-7	TRBV29-1	NA	CSAGTGESYEQYF	TGCAGCGCTGGGACAGGGGAATCCTACGAGCAGTACTTC
TRBD1	TRBJ1-2	TRBV20-1	few	CSARVQGAQGGYTF	TGCAGTGCTAGAGTTCAGGGGGCGCAGGGTGGCTACACCTTC
NA	TRBJ2-7	TRBV29-1	NA	CSGKGAGEQYF	TGCAGCGGAAAAGGGGCCGGGGAGCAGTACTTC
NA	TRBJ2-2	TRBV29-1	few	CSAAQGSGELFF	TGCAGCGCCGCTCAGGGCTCCGGGGAGCTGTTTTTT
NA	TRBJ2-3	TRBV5-1	NA	CASSLARASTDTQYF	TGCGCCAGCAGCTTGGCCAGGGCAAGCACAGATACGCAGTATTTT